These T cell receptor beta chains were read from a single sample in a study of T cells in Graves' hyperthyroidism and ophthalmopathy. In TCRdb, the multiplex PCR reads were re-called with MiXCR into one record per CDR3 protein. The sample contains roughly 510,000 distinct CDR3 sequences, under 25% of which appear only once. Sequencing was done on a sample of blood. The receptors here all came from a man aged 18 to 30 with Graves' hyperthyroidism. Each CDR3 is given with its conserved first and last residue. D genes are given only for firm matches. Clone size is shown for a subset of rows, as once, few, many or a class of expanded clone.

size	V	D	J	CDR3	DNA
many	TRBV7-2	NA	TRBJ1-5	CASSLENSQPQHF	TGTGCCAGCAGCTTAGAAAACTCTCAGCCCCAGCATTTT
many	TRBV6-1	NA	TRBJ2-4	CATLQREENIQYF	TGTGCGACGCTCCAGAGGGAGGAAAACATTCAGTACTTC
many	TRBV28	NA	TRBJ2-2	CASTGANTGELFF	TGTGCCAGCACAGGGGCGAACACCGGGGAGCTGTTTTTT
many	TRBV30	NA	TRBJ1-1	CAWRDRSTEAFF	TGTGCCTGGAGGGACAGATCCACTGAAGCTTTCTTT
NA	TRBV11-2	TRBD2	TRBJ2-5	CASSLQLGTSGGETQYF	TGTGCCAGCAGCTTACAGTTAGGGACTAGCGGGGGAGAGACCCAGTACTTC
NA	TRBV12-3/TRBV12-4	NA	TRBJ2-7	CASTRQGTYEQYF	TGTGCCAGTACAAGGCAGGGAACCTACGAGCAGTACTTC
NA	TRBV28	TRBD1	TRBJ2-2	CASTDWTGKAGELFF	TGTGCCAGCACCGACTGGACAGGGAAGGCCGGGGAGCTGTTTTTT
many	TRBV20-1	NA	TRBJ1-1	CSARNPVNTEAFF	TGCAGTGCTAGAAATCCGGTGAACACTGAAGCTTTCTTT
many	TRBV19	NA	TRBJ1-2	CASSIPGQFDGYTF	TGTGCCAGTAGTATCCCGGGACAATTTGATGGCTACACCTTC
many	TRBV12-3/TRBV12-4	NA	TRBJ1-2	CASSRNYGYTF	TGTGCCAGCAGTCGGAACTATGGCTACACCTTC
many	TRBV5-1	NA	TRBJ2-7	CASSLDEGTYEQYF	TGCGCCAGCAGCTTGGATGAGGGGACCTACGAGCAGTACTTC
many	TRBV9	NA	TRBJ2-7	CASSAGQWVQEQYF	TGTGCCAGCAGCGCCGGGCAGTGGGTACAAGAGCAGTACTTC
many	TRBV6-1	NA	TRBJ2-7	CASSDGGNEQYF	TGTGCCAGCAGTGACGGCGGGAACGAGCAGTACTTC
many	TRBV6-5	NA	TRBJ1-5	CASNLQGNQPQHF	TGTGCCAGCAATTTACAGGGCAATCAGCCCCAGCATTTT
many	TRBV20-1	TRBD1	TRBJ1-5	CSASRQGGNQPQHF	TGCAGTGCCTCGAGACAGGGAGGAAACCAGCCCCAGCATTTT
many	TRBV12-3/TRBV12-4	NA	TRBJ1-5	CASSLVGQSHQPQHF	TGTGCCAGCAGTTTAGTGGGTCAATCACATCAGCCCCAGCATTTT
many	TRBV28	TRBD1	TRBJ1-5	CASSSDRGIDFSNQPQHF	TGTGCCAGCAGCTCGGACAGGGGGATCGATTTTAGCAATCAGCCCCAGCATTTT
many	TRBV29-1	NA	TRBJ1-1	CSVESNTEAFF	TGCAGCGTTGAATCGAACACTGAAGCTTTCTTT
many	TRBV25-1	NA	TRBJ1-2	CASKRAPLRPLLNYGYTF	TGTGCCAGCAAAAGGGCCCCCTTGAGGCCGCTCCTTAACTATGGCTACACCTTC